A single sample gave rise to the 13 T cell receptor beta chains below, sequenced in a study of shared clonotypes between healthy human individuals. Libraries were prepared by immunoSEQ multiplex PCR; TCRdb keeps only in-frame clonotypes and omits some of them. In the table there are hundreds of thousands of clones, about 74% of which are singletons. Sequenced: memory CD4+ T cells sorted from blood. The subset is: CD45RA-negative fraction. The receptors were sampled from a woman aged 25 to 45 in good health.

This clone was seen a single time. The chain joins TRBV5-4 to TRBJ2-2, with no clear D. Germline V CDR1 and CDR2: SGHNT, YYREEE (reference sequence). Trimming stripped 4 bases from V and 4 bases from J, with 11 bases between. The CDR3 totals 14 residues. The CDR3 sequence is CASSRATVTGELFF. In DNA form, the CDR3 reads TGTGCCAGCAGCCGCGCTACAGTCACCGGGGAGCTGTTTTTT.

By share, this clone counts as medium-sized. The chain combines TRBV7-9 with TRBJ1-1; D is unresolved. In germline, CDR1 is SEHNR, CDR2 FQNEAQ (reference sequence). The CDR3 is 15 residues long. Trimming cost V 0 bases and J 1 base, with 9 bases left between them. The CDR3 bases are TGTGCCAGCAGCTTAGCGCGTCCGGAGAACACTGAAGCTTTCTTT. This encodes CASSLARPENTEAFF. Full variable domain (rest looked up from reference TRBV7-9 and TRBJ1-1): DTGVSQNPRHKITKRGQNVTFRCDPISEHNRLYWYRQTLGQGPEFLTYFQNEAQLEKSRLLSDRFSAERPKGSFSTLEIQRTEQGDSAMYLCASSLARPENTEAFFGQGTRLTVV.

This sequence joins TRBV14 and TRBJ2-7; D gene uncertain. Germline lookup yields CDR1 SGHDN and CDR2 FVKESK. The CDR3 consists of 14 residues. V was shortened by 5 bases and J by 1 base, with 12 bases between the two germline ends. The CDR3 DNA is TGTGCCAGCAGCTTCGGGCCTCCTTCCTACGAGCAGTACTTC. Its translation: CASSFGPPSYEQYF.

V is TRBV28 and J is TRBJ2-1, with 7 positions matching TRBD2. The CDR3 contains 16 residues. V lost 2 bases to trimming and J lost 4 bases; unmatched junction nucleotides: 8. Germline values: CDR1 MDHEN, CDR2 SYDVKM. CDR3 bases: TGTGCCAGCAGTTTAGTGGGCCTAGCGGAGTACAATGAGCAGTTCTTC. It yields the protein CASSLVGLAEYNEQFF.

The chain uses TRBV19 and TRBJ1-5; 7 bases agree with TRBD1. Germline CDR1 and CDR2: LNHDA and SQIVND (reference sequence). The CDR3 contains 15 residues. After removal of 2 bases from V and 6 bases from J, the junction contained 7 bases not matched to a gene. CDR3 nucleotides: TGTGCCAGTAGTATAAATACAGGGGCCCCTCAGCCCCAGCATTTT. The encoded protein is CASSINTGAPQPQHF. Together with reference TRBV19 and TRBJ1-5, the CDR3 gives the full variable domain: DGGITQSPKYLFRKEGQNVTLSCEQNLNHDAMYWYRQDPGQGLRLIYYSQIVNDFQKGDIAEGYSVSREKKESFPLTVTSAQKNPTAFYLCASSINTGAPQPQHFGDGTRLSIL.

In the case of this clone: The sample has other DNA sequences that encode this CDR3 too. V gene TRBV5-1 combines with J gene TRBJ2-6, with a weak D call TRBD2 (5 bases). V was shortened by 0 bases and J by 0 bases, with 10 bases between the two germline ends. The V gene's germline CDR1 is SGHRS and CDR2 YFSETQ. There are 17 residues in the CDR3. The CDR3 DNA sequence: TGCGCCAGCAGCTTGGCCGGGGTATTCTCTGGGGCCAACGTCCTGACTTTC. Protein product: CASSLAGVFSGANVLTF.

This clone occurred a few times. The CDR3 DNA reads as TGCGCCAGCAGCTTTCGACAGCGCACAGATACGCAGTATTTT. Translation gives CASSFRQRTDTQYF. The V call is TRBV5-1, the J call TRBJ2-3; maybe TRBD1 (5 bases). The CDR3 covers 14 residues. The V end lost 2 bases, the J end lost 1 base, and 8 bases lay between the germline ends. Germline V gene data show CDR1 as SGHRS and CDR2 as YFSETQ.

V usage is TRBV15 and J usage is TRBJ2-1; 9 bases line up with TRBD2. The trim removed 1 base at V and 2 bases at J, leaving 15 bases unmatched. Germline CDR1 is LNHNV and CDR2 is YYDKDF (reference sequence). This CDR3 region has 20 residues. The CDR3 spells CATSRGGSGRGYGAYNEQFF. CDR3 in DNA: TGTGCCACCAGCAGAGGTGGTAGCGGGAGAGGTTATGGGGCCTACAATGAGCAGTTCTTC.

This clone appeared many times. Other DNA sequences in this sample translate to the same CDR3. The genes are TRBV18 and TRBJ2-3; D call uncertain. The germline V and J ends were trimmed by 0 bases and 0 bases, with 1 base remaining between them. Germline V gene lookup returns CDR1 KGHSH and CDR2 LQKENI. The CDR3 has 13 residues. CDR3 amino acids: CASSPPSTDTQYF. In nucleotides, the CDR3 is TGTGCCAGCTCACCACCTAGCACAGATACGCAGTATTTT.

The CDR3 sequence: CASSLGQGRTYEQYF. The DNA for the CDR3 is TGTGCCAGCAGCTTGGGACAGGGGCGAACCTACGAGCAGTACTTC. The chain couples TRBV7-7 to TRBJ2-7; 10 bases line up with TRBD1. V shed 3 bases and J 2 bases; nucleotides not matched to a gene: 4. This CDR3 is built from 15 residues. The V gene's germline CDR1 is SSHAT and CDR2 FNYEAQ (reference sequence).

The chain joins TRBV19 to TRBJ1-2; TRBD1 matches at 7 bases. This CDR3 is 15 amino acids long. V lost 10 bases, J lost 2 bases, and 13 bases stayed unmatched. CDR1 is LNHDA and CDR2 is SQIVND in the germline V gene (reference sequence). CDR3 amino acids: CATHAPTGLNYGYTF. DNA for the CDR3: TGTGCCACCCACGCTCCGACAGGGTTAAACTATGGCTACACCTTC.

V gene TRBV5-1 combines with J gene TRBJ2-7, with D maybe TRBD1 (5 bases). The germline V gene has CDR1 SGHRS and CDR2 YFSETQ. The V end lost 5 bases, the J end lost 3 bases, and 24 bases lay between the germline ends. CDR3 length: 17 residues. Written as DNA, the CDR3 is TGCGCCAGCAGACCCGCGCCCCTGGTGGATAGGGGCTACGAGCAGTACTTC. Translating it yields CASRPAPLVDRGYEQYF.

A word on this clone: Given a much more abundant clone one base away, this may be a read error. The V call is TRBV4-1, the J call TRBJ2-3; D possibly corresponds to TRBD1 (5 bases). CDR3 length equals 14 residues. The germline V and J ends were trimmed by 2 bases and 1 base, with 7 bases remaining between them. The germline V gene has CDR1 MGHRA and CDR2 YSYEKL. CDR3 DNA: TGCGCCAGCAGCCAATTACAGGGCACAGATACGCAGTATTTT. This sequence encodes CASSQLQGTDTQYF.